A single sample is the source of the 3 T cell receptor beta chains below, sequenced in a study of blood T cell repertoires in COVID-19. Method: immunoSEQ multiplex PCR; TCRdb's copy keeps in-frame clones and lacks some. The data show some 260,000 clones, roughly 88% seen once. Sequences were obtained from peripheral blood. The source is a woman aged 70-85 years with COVID-19, enrolled during active disease.

The rearrangement uses TRBV11-2 and TRBJ2-5; no firm D call. V gave up 5 bases and J gave up 1 base, with 11 bases separating them. The germline V gene has CDR1 SGHAT and CDR2 FQNNGV. This CDR3 contains 14 residues. CDR3 sequence (DNA): TGTGCCAGCAGCGTCAGAAGCGTCCAAGAGACCCAGTACTTC. It encodes CASSVRSVQETQYF.

The chain recombines TRBV18 with TRBJ2-7; 8 bases match TRBD2. The CDR3 has 14 amino acids. The V gene's germline CDR1 is KGHSH and CDR2 LQKENI. V trimming: 0 bases; J trimming: 3 bases; junction bases outside the gene matches: 1. CDR3 region: CASSPPSGVYEQYF. The CDR3 region has the DNA TGTGCCAGCTCACCACCTAGCGGGGTCTACGAGCAGTACTTC.

The V gene is TRBV18, the J gene TRBJ2-1, with 11 nucleotides matching TRBD2. Germline V gene data show CDR1 as KGHSH and CDR2 as LQKENI. V lost 6 bases and J lost 7; bases outside the gene matches: 11. The CDR3 runs 16 residues. CDR3 sequence: CASSSTSGSGSNEQFF. The CDR3 DNA reads as TGTGCCAGCTCGTCAACTAGCGGGAGCGGTTCAAATGAGCAGTTCTTC.